This TCR beta chain was documented in a study of OX40 agonist ivuxolimab in advanced cancers. Study-level points and caveats: Some patients without response likewise showed low normalized clonal expansion. The work left the antigen specificity of expanded peripheral T cells undetermined. CD4+ and CD8+ blood T cells expanded clonally by week 6 at 0.1 to 3.0 mg/kg.

This clone has just a few counts. Its antigen is unidentified. Clones were read by immunoSEQ multiplex PCR, and TCRdb kept only the in-frame ones, dropping some. There are about 67,000 clones in the sample; roughly 84% occur only once, and 2% to 2.5% lies in the top ten. Germline CDR1 MDHEN, CDR2 SYDVKM. Unmatched junction bases numbered 17, after V lost 7 bases and J lost 2 bases. The CDR3 totals 18 residues. The gene calls are TRBV28 and TRBJ2-3, with 8 nucleotides matching TRBD2. The sequenced sample was CD4+ or CD8+ T cells sorted from blood, obtained in a trial of the OX40 agonist ivuxolimab. The source of this sequence is an adult with an advanced solid tumor such as melanoma, head and neck, liver or kidney cancer. CDR3 region: CASKPNPLGGRYTDTQYF. The CDR3 DNA follows: TGTGCCAGCAAGCCCAACCCTCTAGGCGGGAGGTACACAGATACGCAGTATTTT.